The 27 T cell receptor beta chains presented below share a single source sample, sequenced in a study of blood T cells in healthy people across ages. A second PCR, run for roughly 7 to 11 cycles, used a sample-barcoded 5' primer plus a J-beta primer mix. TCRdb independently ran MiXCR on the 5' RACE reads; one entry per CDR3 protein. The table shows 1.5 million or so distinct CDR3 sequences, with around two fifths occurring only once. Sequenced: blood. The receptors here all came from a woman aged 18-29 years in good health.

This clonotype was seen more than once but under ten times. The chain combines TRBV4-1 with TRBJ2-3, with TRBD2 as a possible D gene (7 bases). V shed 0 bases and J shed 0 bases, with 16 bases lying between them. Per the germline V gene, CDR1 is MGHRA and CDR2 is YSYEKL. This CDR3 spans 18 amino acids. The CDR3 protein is CASSQDPLGGPSTDTQYF. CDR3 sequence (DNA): TGCGCCAGCAGCCAAGACCCCTTGGGGGGGCCTAGCACAGATACGCAGTATTTT.

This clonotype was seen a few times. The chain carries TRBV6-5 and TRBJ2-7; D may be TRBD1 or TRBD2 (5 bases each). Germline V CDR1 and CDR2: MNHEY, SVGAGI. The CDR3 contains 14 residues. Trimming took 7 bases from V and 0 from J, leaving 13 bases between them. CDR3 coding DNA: TGTGCCAGCACCCAACCCGGGGCCTCCTACGAGCAGTACTTC. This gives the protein CASTQPGASYEQYF.

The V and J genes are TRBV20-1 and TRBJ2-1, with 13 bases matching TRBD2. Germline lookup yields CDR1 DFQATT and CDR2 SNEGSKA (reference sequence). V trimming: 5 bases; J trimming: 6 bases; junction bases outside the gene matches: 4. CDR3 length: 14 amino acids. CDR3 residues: CSASGLAGTNEQFF. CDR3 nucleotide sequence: TGCAGTGCTTCGGGACTAGCGGGGACCAATGAGCAGTTCTTC.

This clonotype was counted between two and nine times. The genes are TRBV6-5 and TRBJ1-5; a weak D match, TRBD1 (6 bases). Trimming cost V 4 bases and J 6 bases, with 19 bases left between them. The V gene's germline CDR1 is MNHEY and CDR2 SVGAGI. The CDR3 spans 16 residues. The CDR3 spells CASSSRAGGKVQPQHF. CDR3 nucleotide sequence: TGTGCCAGCAGTTCCCGGGCGGGGGGCAAGGTTCAGCCCCAGCATTTT.

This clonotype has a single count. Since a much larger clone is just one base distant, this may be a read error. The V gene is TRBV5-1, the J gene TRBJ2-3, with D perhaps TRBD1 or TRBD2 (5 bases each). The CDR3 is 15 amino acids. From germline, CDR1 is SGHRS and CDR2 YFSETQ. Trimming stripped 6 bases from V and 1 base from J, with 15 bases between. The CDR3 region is CASNLSGTRTDTQYF. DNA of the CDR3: TGCGCCAGCAACCTGTCCGGGACCCGCACAGATACGCAGTATTTT.

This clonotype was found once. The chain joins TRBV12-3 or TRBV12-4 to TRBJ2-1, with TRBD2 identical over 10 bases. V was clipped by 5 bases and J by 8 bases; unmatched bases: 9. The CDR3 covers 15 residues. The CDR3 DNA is TGTGCCAGCAGTCGAAATAGCGGGAGGTCAGATGAGCAGTTCTTC. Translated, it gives CASSRNSGRSDEQFF.

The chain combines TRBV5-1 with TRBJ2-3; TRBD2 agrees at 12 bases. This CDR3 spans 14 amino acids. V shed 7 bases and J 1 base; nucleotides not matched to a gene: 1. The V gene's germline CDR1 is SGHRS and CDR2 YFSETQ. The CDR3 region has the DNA TGCGCCAGCTGGACTAGCGGGGGCACAGATACGCAGTATTTT. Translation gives CASWTSGGTDTQYF.

This CDR3 is CASSEVLASGRFQYF. The CDR3 DNA follows: TGTGCCAGCAGTGAAGTATTGGCTAGCGGGCGATTTCAGTACTTC. This chain links TRBV2 with TRBJ2-5, with 8 positions matching TRBD2. CDR3 length: 15 residues. Germline V CDR1 and CDR2: SNHLY, FYNNEI. Trimming cost V 1 base and J 11 bases; bases outside gene matches: 12. The whole variable domain, filled in from reference TRBV2 and TRBJ2-5, reads EPEVTQTPSHQVTQMGQEVILRCVPISNHLYFYWYRQILGQKVEFLVSFYNNEISEKSEIFDDQFSVERPDGSNFTLKIRSTKLEDSAMYFCASSEVLASGRFQYFGPGTRLLVL.

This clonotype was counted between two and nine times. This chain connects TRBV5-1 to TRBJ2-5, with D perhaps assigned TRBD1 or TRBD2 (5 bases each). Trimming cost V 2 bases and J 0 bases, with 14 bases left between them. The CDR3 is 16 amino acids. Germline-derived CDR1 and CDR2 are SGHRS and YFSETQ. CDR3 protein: CASSFGGGTYQETQYF. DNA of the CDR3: TGCGCCAGCAGCTTTGGTGGGGGAACCTACCAAGAGACCCAGTACTTC.

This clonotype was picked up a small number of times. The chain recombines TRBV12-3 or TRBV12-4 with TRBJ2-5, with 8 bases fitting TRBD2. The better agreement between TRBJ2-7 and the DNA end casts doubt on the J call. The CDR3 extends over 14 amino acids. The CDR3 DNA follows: TGTGCCAGCAGTTTAACGGTCGCGGGAGGCGAGCAGTACTTC. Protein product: CASSLTVAGGEQYF.

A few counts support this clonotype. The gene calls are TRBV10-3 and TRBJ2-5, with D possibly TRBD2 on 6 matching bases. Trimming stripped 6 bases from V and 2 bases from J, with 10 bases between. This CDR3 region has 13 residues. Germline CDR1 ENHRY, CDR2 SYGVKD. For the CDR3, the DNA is TGTGCCATCAGGGGGACTGGACAAGAGACCCAGTACTTC. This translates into CAIRGTGQETQYF.

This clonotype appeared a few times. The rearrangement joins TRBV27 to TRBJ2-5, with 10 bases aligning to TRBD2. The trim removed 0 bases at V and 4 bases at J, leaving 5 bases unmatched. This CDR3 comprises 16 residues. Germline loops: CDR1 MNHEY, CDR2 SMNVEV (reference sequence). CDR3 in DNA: TGTGCCAGCAGTTTATCAGCTAGCGGGAGTTCAGAGACCCAGTACTTC. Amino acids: CASSLSASGSSETQYF.

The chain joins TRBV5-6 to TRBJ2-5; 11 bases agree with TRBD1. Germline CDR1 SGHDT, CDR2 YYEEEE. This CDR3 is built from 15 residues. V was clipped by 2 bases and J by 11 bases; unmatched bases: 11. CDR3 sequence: CASSLGTGGVVEQYF. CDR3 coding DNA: TGTGCCAGCAGCTTAGGGACAGGGGGGGTTGTTGAGCAGTACTTC.

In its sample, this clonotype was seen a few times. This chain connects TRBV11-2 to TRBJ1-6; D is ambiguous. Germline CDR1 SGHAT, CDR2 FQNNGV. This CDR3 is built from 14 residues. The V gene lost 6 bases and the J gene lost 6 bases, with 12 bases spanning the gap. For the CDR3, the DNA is TGTGCCAGCAGGTCGATTTACAGTAATTCACCCCTCCACTTT. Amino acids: CASRSIYSNSPLHF.

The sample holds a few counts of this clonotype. The chain's CDR3 is CASSVAMPEQYF. CDR3 in DNA: TGTGCCAGCAGCGTAGCCATGCCCGAGCAGTACTTC. V usage is TRBV9 and J usage is TRBJ2-5, with D hard to call. The J call may be incorrect, as the DNA end agrees better with TRBJ2-7. The length of the CDR3 is 12 residues. Germline V CDR1 and CDR2: SGDLS, YYNGEE.

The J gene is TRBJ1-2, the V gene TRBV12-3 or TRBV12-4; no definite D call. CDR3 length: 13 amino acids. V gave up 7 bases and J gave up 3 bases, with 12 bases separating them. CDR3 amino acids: CASTKTEYYGYTF. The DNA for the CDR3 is TGTGCCAGCACCAAGACGGAGTACTATGGCTACACCTTC.

CDR3 residues: CASSVDRTVSGETQYF. CDR3 nucleotides: TGCGCCAGCAGCGTAGATCGGACAGTTTCGGGCGAGACCCAGTACTTC. The V gene is TRBV5-1, the J gene TRBJ2-5; tentatively, D is TRBD1 (6 bases). The germline gives CDR1 SGHRS, CDR2 YFSETQ. Deletions cut 4 bases from V and 5 bases from J, with 21 bases between. CDR3 length: 16 amino acids.

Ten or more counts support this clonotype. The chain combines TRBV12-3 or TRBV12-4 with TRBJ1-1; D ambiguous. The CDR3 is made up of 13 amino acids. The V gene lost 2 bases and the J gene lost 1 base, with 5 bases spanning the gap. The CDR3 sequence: CASSLRPNTEAFF. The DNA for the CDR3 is TGTGCCAGCAGTTTAAGGCCGAACACTGAAGCTTTCTTT.

The CDR3 spells CASSVPRASGGAYEQFF. In nucleotides, the CDR3 is TGTGCCAGCAGTGTCCCCCGGGCTAGCGGGGGGGCTTATGAGCAGTTCTTC. The rearrangement joins TRBV28 to TRBJ2-1; 12 bases map to TRBD2. The germline V gene has CDR1 MDHEN and CDR2 SYDVKM. Trimming removed 5 bases from V and 8 bases from J; junction bases left unmatched: 13. The CDR3 contains 17 residues.

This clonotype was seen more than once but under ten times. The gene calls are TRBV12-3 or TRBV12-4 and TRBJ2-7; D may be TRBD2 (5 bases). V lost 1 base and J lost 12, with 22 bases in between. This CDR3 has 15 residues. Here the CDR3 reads CASSLVPAMPSEGYF. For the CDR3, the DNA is TGTGCCAGCAGTTTAGTCCCAGCAATGCCCTCTGAGGGGTACTTC.

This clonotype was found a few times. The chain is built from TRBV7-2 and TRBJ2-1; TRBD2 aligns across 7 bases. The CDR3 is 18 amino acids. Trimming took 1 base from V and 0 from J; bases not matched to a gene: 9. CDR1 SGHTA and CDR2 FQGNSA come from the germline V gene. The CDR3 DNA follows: TGTGCCAGCAGCTTAGGGCTAGCGGCGGGAAGCTCCTACAATGAGCAGTTCTTC. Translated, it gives CASSLGLAAGSSYNEQFF.

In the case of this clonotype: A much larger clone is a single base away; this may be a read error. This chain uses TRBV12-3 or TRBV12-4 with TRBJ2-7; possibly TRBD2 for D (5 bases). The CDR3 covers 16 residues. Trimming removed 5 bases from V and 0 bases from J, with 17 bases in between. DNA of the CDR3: TGTGCCAGCAGTCCCACTTGCGGGCAGAGCTCCTACGAGCAGTACTTC. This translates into CASSPTCGQSSYEQYF.

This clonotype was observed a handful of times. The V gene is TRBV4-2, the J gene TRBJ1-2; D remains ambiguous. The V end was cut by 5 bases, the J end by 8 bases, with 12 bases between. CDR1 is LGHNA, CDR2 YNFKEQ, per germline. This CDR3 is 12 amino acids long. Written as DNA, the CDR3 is TGTGCCAGCAGCACCGGGCCAAGGGGCTACACCTTC. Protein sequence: CASSTGPRGYTF.

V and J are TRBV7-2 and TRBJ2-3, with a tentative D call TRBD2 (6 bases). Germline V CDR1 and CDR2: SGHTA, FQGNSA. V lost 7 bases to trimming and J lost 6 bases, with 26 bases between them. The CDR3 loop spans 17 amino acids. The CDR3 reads CASNLLGAGPTSDTQYF. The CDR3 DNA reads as TGTGCCAGCAACCTCCTGGGCGCGGGGCCAACATCGGATACGCAGTATTTT.

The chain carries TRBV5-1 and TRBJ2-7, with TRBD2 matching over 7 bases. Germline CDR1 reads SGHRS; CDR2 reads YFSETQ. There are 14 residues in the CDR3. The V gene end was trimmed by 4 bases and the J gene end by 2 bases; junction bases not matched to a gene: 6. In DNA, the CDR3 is TGCGCCAGCAGCGTGACTAGCCAAACCTACGAGCAGTACTTC. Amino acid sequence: CASSVTSQTYEQYF. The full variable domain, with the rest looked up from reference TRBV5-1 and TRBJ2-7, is KAGVTQTPRYLIKTRGQQVTLSCSPISGHRSVSWYQQTPGQGLQFLFEYFSETQRNKGNFPGRFSGRQFSNSRSEMNVSTLELGDSALYLCASSVTSQTYEQYFGPGTRLTVT.

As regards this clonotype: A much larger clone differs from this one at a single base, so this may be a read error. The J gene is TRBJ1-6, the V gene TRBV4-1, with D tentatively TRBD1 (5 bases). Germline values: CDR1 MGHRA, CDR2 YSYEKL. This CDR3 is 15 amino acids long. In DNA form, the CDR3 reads TGCGCCAGCGGGGACGGGAGCTCCTATAATTCACCCCCCCACTTT. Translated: CASGDGSSYNSPPHF.

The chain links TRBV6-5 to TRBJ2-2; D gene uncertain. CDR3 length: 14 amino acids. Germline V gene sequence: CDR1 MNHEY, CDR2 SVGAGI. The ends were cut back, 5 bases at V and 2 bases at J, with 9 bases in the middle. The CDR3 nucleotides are TGTGCCAGCAGTCACCGGGCCAACACCGGGGAGCTGTTTTTT. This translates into CASSHRANTGELFF.